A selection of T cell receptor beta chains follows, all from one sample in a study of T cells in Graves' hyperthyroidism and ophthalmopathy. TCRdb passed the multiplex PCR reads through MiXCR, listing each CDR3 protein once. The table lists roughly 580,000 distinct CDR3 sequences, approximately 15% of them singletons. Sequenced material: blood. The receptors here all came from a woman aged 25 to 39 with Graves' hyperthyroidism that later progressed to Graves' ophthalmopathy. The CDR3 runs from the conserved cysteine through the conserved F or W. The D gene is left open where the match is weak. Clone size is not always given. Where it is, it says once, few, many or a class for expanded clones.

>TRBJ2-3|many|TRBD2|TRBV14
CASSPSRERADTQYF
TGTGCCAGCAGCCCCTCGCGGGAGAGAGCAGATACGCAGTATTTT
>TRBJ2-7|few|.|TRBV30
CAWGVGLSYEQYF
TGTGCCTGGGGGGTGGGGCTTTCCTACGAGCAGTACTTC
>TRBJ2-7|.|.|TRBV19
CASIGGEQYF
TGTGCCAGCATAGGGGGTGAGCAGTACTTC
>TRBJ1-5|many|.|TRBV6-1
CASINVGGNQPQHF
TGTGCCAGCATCAACGTCGGGGGGAATCAGCCCCAGCATTTT
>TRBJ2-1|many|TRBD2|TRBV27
CASSGTSGPYNEQFF
TGTGCCAGCAGCGGGACTAGCGGCCCCTACAATGAGCAGTTCTTC
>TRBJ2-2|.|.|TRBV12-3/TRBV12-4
CASSLARGRTGELFF
TGTGCCAGCAGTTTAGCCAGGGGACGCACCGGGGAGCTGTTTTTT
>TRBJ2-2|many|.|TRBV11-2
CASRLAAGELFF
TGTGCCAGCAGATTAGCGGCCGGGGAGCTGTTTTTT
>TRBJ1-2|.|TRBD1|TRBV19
CASSSLRDGQGNYGYTF
TGTGCCAGTAGTAGCCTTAGAGACGGACAGGGGAACTATGGCTACACCTTC
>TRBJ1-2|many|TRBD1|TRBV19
CASSWQGGHYGYTF
TGTGCCAGTAGTTGGCAGGGGGGACACTATGGCTACACCTTC
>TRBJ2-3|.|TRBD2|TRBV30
CAWSGTSGSTDTQYF
TGTGCCTGGAGCGGGACTAGCGGGAGCACAGATACGCAGTATTTT
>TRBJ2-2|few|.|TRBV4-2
CASSQGTDGELFF
TGTGCCAGCAGCCAAGGTACGGACGGGGAGCTGTTTTTT
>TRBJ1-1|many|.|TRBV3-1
CASSQAVNTEAFF
TGTGCCAGCAGCCAAGCAGTCAACACTGAAGCTTTCTTT
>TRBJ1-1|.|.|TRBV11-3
CASSLDEGRAFF
TGTGCCAGCAGCTTAGATGAGGGGCGAGCTTTCTTT
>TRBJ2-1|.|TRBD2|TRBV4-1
CASSQDETTSGYNEQFF
TGCGCCAGCAGCCAAGATGAAACGACTAGCGGATACAATGAGCAGTTCTTC
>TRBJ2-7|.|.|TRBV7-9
CASSSGRNYEQYF
TGTGCCAGCAGCTCGGGACGGAACTACGAGCAGTACTTC
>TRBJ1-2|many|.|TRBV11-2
CASSLSLGLHGYTF
TGTGCCAGCAGCTTAAGTCTGGGACTGCATGGCTACACCTTC
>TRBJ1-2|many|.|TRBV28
CASSLKVRSYGYTF
TGTGCCAGCAGTTTAAAGGTCAGGAGCTATGGCTACACCTTC
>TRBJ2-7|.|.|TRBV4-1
CASSLGSLRDYEQYF
TGCGCCAGCAGCCTAGGATCCCTAAGGGACTACGAGCAGTACTTC
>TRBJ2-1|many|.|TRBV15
CATSRGQAPSYNEQFF
TGTGCCACCAGCAGAGGACAGGCCCCGAGCTACAATGAGCAGTTCTTC
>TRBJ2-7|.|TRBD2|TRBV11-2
CASSSHLAGDIYEQYF
TGTGCCAGCAGCTCGCACCTGGCGGGAGACATATACGAGCAGTACTTC
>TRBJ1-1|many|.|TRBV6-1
CASSMSHGAEAFF
TGTGCCAGTTCGATGTCCCACGGGGCTGAAGCTTTCTTT
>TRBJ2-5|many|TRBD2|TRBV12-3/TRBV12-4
CASSGTSGRRETQYF
TGTGCCAGCAGTGGGACTAGCGGGAGACGGGAGACCCAGTACTTC
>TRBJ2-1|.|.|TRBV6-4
CASSDAERQEQFF
TGTGCCAGCAGTGACGCGGAGCGCCAAGAGCAGTTCTTC
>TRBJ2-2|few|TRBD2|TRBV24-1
CATSDGSGRDTGELFF
TGTGCCACCAGTGACGGTAGCGGGCGGGACACCGGGGAGCTGTTTTTT
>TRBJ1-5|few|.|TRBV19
CASSIAVPNGQPQHF
TGTGCCAGTAGTATAGCTGTCCCTAACGGTCAGCCCCAGCATTTT
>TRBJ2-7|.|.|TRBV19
CASRETRLSDEQYF
TGTGCCAGTAGAGAGACGAGACTTAGCGACGAGCAGTACTTC
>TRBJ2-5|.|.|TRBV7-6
CASSLQGFETQYF
TGTGCCAGCAGCTTGCAGGGGTTTGAGACCCAGTACTTC
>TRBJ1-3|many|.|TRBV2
CASGPGPGNTIYF
TGTGCCAGCGGGCCGGGGCCAGGAAACACCATATATTTT
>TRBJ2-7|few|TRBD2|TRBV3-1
CASSQRVSGSMYEQYF
TGTGCCAGCAGCCAAAGGGTCAGCGGGAGTATGTACGAGCAGTACTTC
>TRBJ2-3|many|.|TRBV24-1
CATSKTTDTQYF
TGTGCCACCAGTAAGACCACAGATACGCAGTATTTT
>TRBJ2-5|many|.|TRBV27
CASSGTGLPGQIGTQYF
TGTGCCAGCAGTGGAACAGGGCTACCGGGCCAGATAGGGACCCAGTACTTC
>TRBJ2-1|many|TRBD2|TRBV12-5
CASGLVPKGLAGMEYNEQFF
TGTGCTAGTGGTTTGGTGCCGAAAGGACTAGCGGGAATGGAGTACAATGAGCAGTTCTTC
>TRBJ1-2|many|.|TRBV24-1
CATATSNYGYTF
TGTGCCACCGCGACATCTAACTATGGCTACACCTTC
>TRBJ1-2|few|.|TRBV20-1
CSAREKGSDSGPTNYGYTF
TGCAGTGCTAGAGAGAAGGGGTCAGATTCAGGACCAACTAACTATGGCTACACCTTC
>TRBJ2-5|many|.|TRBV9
CASSVAMGQETQYF
TGTGCCAGCAGCGTAGCCATGGGGCAAGAGACCCAGTACTTC
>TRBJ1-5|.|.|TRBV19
CASSIVAKGSQPQHF
TGTGCCAGTAGTATAGTAGCGAAGGGATCTCAGCCCCAGCATTTT
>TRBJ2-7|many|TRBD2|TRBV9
CASSPSGGSYEQYF
TGTGCCAGCAGCCCTTCGGGGGGCTCCTACGAGCAGTACTTC
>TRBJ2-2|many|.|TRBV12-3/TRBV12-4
CANALQATGELFF
TGTGCCAACGCCCTCCAGGCCACCGGGGAGCTGTTTTTT
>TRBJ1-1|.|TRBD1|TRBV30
CAWIEPGQGNTEAFF
TGTGCCTGGATCGAACCGGGACAGGGGAACACTGAAGCTTTCTTT
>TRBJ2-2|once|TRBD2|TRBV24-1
CATRGGAGENTGELFF
TGTGCCACCAGGGGAGGGGCGGGGGAGAACACCGGGGAGCTGTTTTTT
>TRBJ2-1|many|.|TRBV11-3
CASSYRTAYGDEQFF
TGTGCCAGCAGCTACCGGACCGCATATGGGGATGAGCAGTTCTTC
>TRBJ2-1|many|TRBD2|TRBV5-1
CASSPRTSGSSSYNEQFF
TGCGCCAGCAGCCCCCGGACTAGCGGGTCTTCCTCCTACAATGAGCAGTTCTTC
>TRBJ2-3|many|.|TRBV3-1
CASSQDHRTADTQYF
TGTGCCAGCAGCCAAGATCACCGGACAGCAGATACGCAGTATTTT
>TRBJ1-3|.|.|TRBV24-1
CATSDHNAGNTIYF
TGTGCCACCAGTGATCACAACGCCGGAAACACCATATATTTT
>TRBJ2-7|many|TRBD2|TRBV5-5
CASSLGLAGSNYEQYF
TGTGCCAGCAGCTTGGGGCTAGCGGGAAGTAACTACGAGCAGTACTTC
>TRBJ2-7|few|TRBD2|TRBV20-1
CSASLGLAGASYEQYF
TGCAGTGCTAGTTTGGGACTAGCGGGAGCCTCCTACGAGCAGTACTTC
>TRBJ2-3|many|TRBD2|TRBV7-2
CASSWPRAGGTDTQYF
TGTGCCAGCAGCTGGCCGAGAGCGGGAGGAACAGATACGCAGTATTTT